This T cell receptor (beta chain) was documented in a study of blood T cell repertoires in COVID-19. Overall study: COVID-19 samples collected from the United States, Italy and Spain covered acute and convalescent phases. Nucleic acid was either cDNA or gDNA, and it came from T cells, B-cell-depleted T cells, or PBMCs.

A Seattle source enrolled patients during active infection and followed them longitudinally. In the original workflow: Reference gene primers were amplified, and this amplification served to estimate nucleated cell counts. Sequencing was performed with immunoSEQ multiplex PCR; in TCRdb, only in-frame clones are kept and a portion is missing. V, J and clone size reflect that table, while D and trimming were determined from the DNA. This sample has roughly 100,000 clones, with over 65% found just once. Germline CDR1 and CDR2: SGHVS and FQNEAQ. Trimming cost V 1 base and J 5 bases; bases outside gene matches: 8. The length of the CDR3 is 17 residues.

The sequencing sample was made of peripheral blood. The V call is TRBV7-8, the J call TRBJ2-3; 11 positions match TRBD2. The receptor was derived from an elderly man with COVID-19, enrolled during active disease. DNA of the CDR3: TGTGCCAGCAGCTTAGGTCCTAGCGGGAGGATTGTAGATACGCAGTATTTT. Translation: CASSLGPSGRIVDTQYF.